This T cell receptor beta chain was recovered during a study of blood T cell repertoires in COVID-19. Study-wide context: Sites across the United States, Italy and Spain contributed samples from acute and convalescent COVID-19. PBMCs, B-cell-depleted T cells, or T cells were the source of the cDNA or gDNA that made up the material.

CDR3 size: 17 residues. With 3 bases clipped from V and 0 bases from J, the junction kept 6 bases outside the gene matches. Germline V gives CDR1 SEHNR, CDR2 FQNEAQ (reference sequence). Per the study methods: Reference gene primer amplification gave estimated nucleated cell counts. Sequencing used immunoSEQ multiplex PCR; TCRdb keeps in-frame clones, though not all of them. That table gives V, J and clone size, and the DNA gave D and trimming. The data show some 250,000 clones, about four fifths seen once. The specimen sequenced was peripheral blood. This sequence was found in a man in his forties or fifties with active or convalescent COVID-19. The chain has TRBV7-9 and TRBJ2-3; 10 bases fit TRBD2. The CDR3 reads CASSFSTSGVSTDTQYF. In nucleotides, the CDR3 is TGTGCCAGCAGCTTTTCAACTAGCGGGGTTAGCACAGATACGCAGTATTTT.